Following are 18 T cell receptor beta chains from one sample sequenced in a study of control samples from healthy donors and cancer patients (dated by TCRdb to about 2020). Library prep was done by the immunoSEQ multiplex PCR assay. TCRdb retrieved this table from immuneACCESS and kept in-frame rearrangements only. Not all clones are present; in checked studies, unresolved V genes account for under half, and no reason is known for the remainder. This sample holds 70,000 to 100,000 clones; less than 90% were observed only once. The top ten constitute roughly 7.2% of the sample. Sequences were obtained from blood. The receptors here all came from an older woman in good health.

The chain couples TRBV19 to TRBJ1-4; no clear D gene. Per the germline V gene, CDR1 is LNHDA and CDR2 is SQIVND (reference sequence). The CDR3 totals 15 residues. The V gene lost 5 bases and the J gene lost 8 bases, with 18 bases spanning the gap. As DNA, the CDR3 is TGTGCCAGTAGTCTATACAGCGGAGGAAAAGAAAAACTGTTTTTT. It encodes CASSLYSGGKEKLFF.

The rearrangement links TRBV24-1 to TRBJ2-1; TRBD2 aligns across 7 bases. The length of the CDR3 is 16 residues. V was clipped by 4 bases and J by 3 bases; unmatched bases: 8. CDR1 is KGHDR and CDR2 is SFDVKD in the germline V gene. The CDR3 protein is CATSDRLAPSYNEQFF. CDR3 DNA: TGTGCCACCAGTGACCGACTAGCCCCAAGCTACAATGAGCAGTTCTTC.

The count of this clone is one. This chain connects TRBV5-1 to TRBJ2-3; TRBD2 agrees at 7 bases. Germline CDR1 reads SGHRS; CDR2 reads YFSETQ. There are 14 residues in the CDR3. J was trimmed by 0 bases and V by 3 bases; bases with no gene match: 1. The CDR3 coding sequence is TGCGCCAGCAGCTGGGGGGGGAGCACAGATACGCAGTATTTT. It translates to CASSWGGSTDTQYF.

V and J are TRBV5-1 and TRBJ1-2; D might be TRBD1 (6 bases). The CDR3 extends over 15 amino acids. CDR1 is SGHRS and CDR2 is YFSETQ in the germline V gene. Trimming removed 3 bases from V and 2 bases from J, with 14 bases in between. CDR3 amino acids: CASSSDFRGNYGYTF. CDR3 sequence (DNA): TGCGCCAGCAGCTCGGACTTCAGGGGCAACTATGGCTACACCTTC.

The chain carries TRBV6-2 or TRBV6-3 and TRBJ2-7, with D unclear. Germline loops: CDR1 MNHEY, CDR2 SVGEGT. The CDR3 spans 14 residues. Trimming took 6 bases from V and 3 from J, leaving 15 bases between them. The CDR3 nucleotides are TGTGCCAGCAGCCAGACCTCCAGGAGCTACGAGCAGTACTTC. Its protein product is CASSQTSRSYEQYF.

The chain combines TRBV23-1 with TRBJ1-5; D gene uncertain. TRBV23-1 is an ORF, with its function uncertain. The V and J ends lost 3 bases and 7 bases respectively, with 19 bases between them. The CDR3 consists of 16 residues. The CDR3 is CASSQIAAEFLQPQHF. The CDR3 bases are TGCGCCAGCAGTCAGATAGCCGCCGAGTTCCTGCAGCCCCAGCATTTT.

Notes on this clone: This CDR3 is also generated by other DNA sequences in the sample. As DNA, the CDR3 is TGCGCCAGCAGCTTGGGGCAGGACACTGAAGCTTTCTTT. Protein sequence: CASSLGQDTEAFF. The rearrangement uses TRBV5-1 and TRBJ1-1; D ambiguous. Looked up from germline, CDR1 is SGHRS and CDR2 is YFSETQ. This CDR3 contains 13 residues. Trimming removed 0 bases from V and 3 bases from J, with 6 bases in between. Full variable domain (rest looked up from reference TRBV5-1 and TRBJ1-1): KAGVTQTPRYLIKTRGQQVTLSCSPISGHRSVSWYQQTPGQGLQFLFEYFSETQRNKGNFPGRFSGRQFSNSRSEMNVSTLELGDSALYLCASSLGQDTEAFFGQGTRLTVV.

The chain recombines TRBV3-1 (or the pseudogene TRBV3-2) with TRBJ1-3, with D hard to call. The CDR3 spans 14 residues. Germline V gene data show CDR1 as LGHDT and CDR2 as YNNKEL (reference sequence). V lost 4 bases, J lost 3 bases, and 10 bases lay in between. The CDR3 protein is CASSLVSSGNTIYF. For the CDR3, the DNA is TGTGCCAGCAGCCTAGTGAGCAGTGGAAACACCATATATTTT.

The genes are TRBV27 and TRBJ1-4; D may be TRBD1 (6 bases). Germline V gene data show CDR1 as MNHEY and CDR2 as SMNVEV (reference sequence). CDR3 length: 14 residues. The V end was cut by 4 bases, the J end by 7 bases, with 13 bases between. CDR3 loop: CASSSEGGFEKLFF. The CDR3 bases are TGTGCCAGCAGTTCGGAAGGGGGTTTTGAAAAACTGTTTTTT.

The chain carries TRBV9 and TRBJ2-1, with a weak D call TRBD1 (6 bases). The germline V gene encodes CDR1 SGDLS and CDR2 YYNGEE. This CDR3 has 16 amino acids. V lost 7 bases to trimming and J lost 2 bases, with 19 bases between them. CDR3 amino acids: CASGVTTGTPYNEQFF. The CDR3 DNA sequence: TGTGCCAGCGGGGTCACCACGGGGACACCCTACAATGAGCAGTTCTTC.

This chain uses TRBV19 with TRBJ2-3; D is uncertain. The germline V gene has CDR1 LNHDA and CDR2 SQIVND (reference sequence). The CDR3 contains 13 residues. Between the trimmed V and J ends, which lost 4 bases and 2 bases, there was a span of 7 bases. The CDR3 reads CASSTRNTDTQYF. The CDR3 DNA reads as TGTGCCAGTAGTACTAGGAACACAGATACGCAGTATTTT. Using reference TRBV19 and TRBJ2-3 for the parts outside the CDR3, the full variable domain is DGGITQSPKYLFRKEGQNVTLSCEQNLNHDAMYWYRQDPGQGLRLIYYSQIVNDFQKGDIAEGYSVSREKKESFPLTVTSAQKNPTAFYLCASSTRNTDTQYFGPGTRLTVL.

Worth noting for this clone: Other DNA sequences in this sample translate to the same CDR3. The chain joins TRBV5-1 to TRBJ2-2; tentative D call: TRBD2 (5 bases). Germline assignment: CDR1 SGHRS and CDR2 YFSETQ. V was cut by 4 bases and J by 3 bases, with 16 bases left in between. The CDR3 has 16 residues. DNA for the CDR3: TGCGCCAGCAGCCTCCGAGGGCGAGGCGACACCGGGGAGCTGTTTTTT. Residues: CASSLRGRGDTGELFF.

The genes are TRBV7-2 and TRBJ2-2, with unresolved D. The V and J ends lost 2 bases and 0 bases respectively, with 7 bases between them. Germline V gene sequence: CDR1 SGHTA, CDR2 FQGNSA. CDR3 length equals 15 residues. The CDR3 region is CASSLFRSNTGELFF. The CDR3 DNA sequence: TGTGCCAGCAGCTTATTCAGGTCGAACACCGGGGAGCTGTTTTTT.

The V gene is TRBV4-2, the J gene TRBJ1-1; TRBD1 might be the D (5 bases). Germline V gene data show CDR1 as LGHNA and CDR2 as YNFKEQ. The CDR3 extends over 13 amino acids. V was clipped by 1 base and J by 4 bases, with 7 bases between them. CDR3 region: CASSQVQGTEAFF. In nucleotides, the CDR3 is TGTGCCAGCAGCCAAGTCCAGGGCACTGAAGCTTTCTTT.

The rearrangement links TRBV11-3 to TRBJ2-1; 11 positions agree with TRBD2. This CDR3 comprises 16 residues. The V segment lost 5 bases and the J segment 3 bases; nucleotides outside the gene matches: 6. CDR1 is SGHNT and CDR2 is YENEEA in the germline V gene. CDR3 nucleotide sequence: TGTGCCAGCAGCCCTACCACTAGCGGGAGCTACAATGAGCAGTTCTTC. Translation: CASSPTTSGSYNEQFF.

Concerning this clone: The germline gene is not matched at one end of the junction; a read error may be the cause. CDR3 DNA sequence: TGTGCTAGCAGCGTTACAGGGGCTGAGACCCAGTACTTC. This gives the protein CASSVTGAETQYF. The V gene is TRBV7-7, the J gene TRBJ2-5; 7 bases map to TRBD1. The CDR3 consists of 13 residues. Per the germline V gene, CDR1 is SSHAT and CDR2 is FNYEAQ (reference sequence).

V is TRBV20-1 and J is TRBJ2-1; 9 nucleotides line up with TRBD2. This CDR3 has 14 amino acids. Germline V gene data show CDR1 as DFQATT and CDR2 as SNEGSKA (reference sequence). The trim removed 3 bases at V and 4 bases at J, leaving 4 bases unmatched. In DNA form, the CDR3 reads TGCAGTGCTAGTTTTACTAGCGGGTACAATGAGCAGTTCTTC. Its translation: CSASFTSGYNEQFF.

This CDR3 reads CASSESAGGNQPQHF. The CDR3 bases are TGCGCCAGCAGTGAGTCTGCGGGCGGCAATCAGCCCCAGCATTTT. The V call is TRBV10-2, the J call TRBJ1-5, with D uncertain. Trimming left V 0 bases short and J 2 bases short, with 8 bases between. The germline CDR1 and CDR2 sequences are WSHSY and SAAADI. This CDR3 is built from 15 residues.